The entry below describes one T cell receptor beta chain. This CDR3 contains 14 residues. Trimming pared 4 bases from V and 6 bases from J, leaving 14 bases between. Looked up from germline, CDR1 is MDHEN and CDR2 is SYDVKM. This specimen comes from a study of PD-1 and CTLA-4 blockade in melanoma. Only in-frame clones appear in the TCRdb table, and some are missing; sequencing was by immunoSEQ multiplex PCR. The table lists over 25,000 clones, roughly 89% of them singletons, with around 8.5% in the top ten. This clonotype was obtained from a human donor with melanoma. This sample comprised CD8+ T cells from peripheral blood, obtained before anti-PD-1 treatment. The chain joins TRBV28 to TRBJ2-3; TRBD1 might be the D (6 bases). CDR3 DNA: TGTGCCAGCAGTTCACAGGGTCTCACGGATACGCAGTATTTT. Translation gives CASSSQGLTDTQYF.